The rows below give T cell receptor beta chains drawn from one sample of a study of early T cells in non-severe SARS-CoV-2 infection. TCRdb fed the 5' RACE reads into MiXCR, producing one record per CDR3 protein. This table holds 100,000 or so distinct CDR3 sequences, 16% found once. The sample here was whole blood, taken at baseline. These receptor sequences come from an adult who was a healthcare worker with PCR-confirmed SARS-CoV-2 infection or an uninfected control (not recorded which). The CDR3 runs from the conserved cysteine through the conserved F or W. The order of the fields is V gene, J gene, CDR3 protein.

>TRBV2|TRBJ2-7
CASIPDRGSEQYF
>TRBV15|TRBJ2-7
CATSRETSGSDEQYF
>TRBV20-1|TRBJ2-7
CSASPNDYEQYF
>TRBV9|TRBJ2-1
CASSVTGNTYNEQFF
>TRBV3-1|TRBJ2-2
CASSLRLAGGTGELFF
>TRBV20-1|TRBJ2-7
CSAEKQEQYF
>TRBV12-3/TRBV12-4|TRBJ2-1
CASSPGGGHEQFF
>TRBV7-2|TRBJ2-5
CASSTPTLFDSETQYF
>TRBV3-1|TRBJ1-2
CASSPGDNYGYTF
>TRBV20-1|TRBJ2-7
CSAYTNYEQYF
>TRBV5-1|TRBJ1-1
CASRKDSNTEAFF
>TRBV3-1|TRBJ1-2
CASSQRPPYGYTF